A single sample gave rise to the 21 T cell receptor beta chains below, sequenced in a study of blood T cell repertoires in COVID-19. TCRdb's table, derived via immunoSEQ multiplex PCR, lists solely in-frame clones and lacks some. The sample includes fewer than 250,000 clones, 83% of them seen just once. The specimen was peripheral blood. Receptors originate from a woman aged 40-49 years with active or convalescent COVID-19.

This clone was picked up a small number of times. The chain has TRBV29-1 and TRBJ1-6; 8 nucleotides line up with TRBD1. V trimming: 0 bases; J trimming: 2 bases; junction bases outside the gene matches: 12. The CDR3 has 19 residues. Germline V CDR1 and CDR2: SQVTM, ANQGSEA. CDR3 DNA sequence: TGCAGCGTTGAAGATGTCTTGCCGCAGGGGGCCGCCTATAATTCACCCCTCCACTTT. It is translated as CSVEDVLPQGAAYNSPLHF.

This clone was recorded a few times. The chain uses TRBV6-5 and TRBJ1-2; D not certain. Trimming stripped 0 bases from V and 6 bases from J, with 17 bases between. This CDR3 has 16 residues. Germline V lookup: CDR1 MNHEY, CDR2 SVGAGI. CDR3 loop: CASSYSSRQAWDGYTF. Written as DNA, the CDR3 is TGTGCCAGCAGTTACTCGAGTAGGCAGGCCTGGGATGGCTACACCTTC.

The chain recombines TRBV4-1 with TRBJ1-3; D ambiguous. From germline, CDR1 is MGHRA and CDR2 YSYEKL. Trimming stripped 6 bases from V and 0 bases from J, with 12 bases between. The CDR3 runs 15 residues. Written as DNA, the CDR3 is TGCGCCAGCAGTGGCGGGATGACCTCTGGAAACACCATATATTTT. As protein: CASSGGMTSGNTIYF.

This clone came up once. The chain uses TRBV6-4 and TRBJ1-2, with D possibly being TRBD1 (5 bases). CDR3 length: 13 residues. CDR1 and CDR2 from the germline V gene are MRHNA and SNTAGT. The V end lost 2 bases, the J end lost 8 bases, and 12 bases lay between the germline ends. CDR3 coding DNA: TGTGCCAGCAGTGACCAGCAGGGTGAAGGCTACACCTTC. Amino acids: CASSDQQGEGYTF.

The chain uses TRBV24-1 and TRBJ2-5; tentatively, D is TRBD1 (6 bases). This CDR3 is 15 amino acids long. Looked up from germline, CDR1 is KGHDR and CDR2 is SFDVKD. Trimming took off 4 bases at V and 3 bases at J, with 14 bases between the two ends. As DNA, the CDR3 is TGTGCCACCAGTGACTATACAGGGCGGGAAGAGACCCAGTACTTC. It translates to CATSDYTGREETQYF.

The chain combines TRBV11-2 with TRBJ1-6; the D gene is possibly TRBD1 (5 bases). The CDR3 is 15 residues long. V was cut by 0 bases and J by 6 bases, with 9 bases left in between. Germline V CDR1 and CDR2: SGHAT, FQNNGV. The CDR3 sequence is CASSLEWGGNSPLHF. The CDR3 DNA is TGTGCCAGCAGCTTAGAGTGGGGGGGTAATTCACCCCTCCACTTT. The full variable domain, rest sourced from reference TRBV11-2 and TRBJ1-6, is EAGVAQSPRYKIIEKRQSVAFWCNPISGHATLYWYQQILGQGPKLLIQFQNNGVVDDSQLPKDRFSAERLKGVDSTLKIQPAKLEDSAVYLCASSLEWGGNSPLHFGNGTRLTVT.

The chain couples TRBV6-1 to TRBJ1-4; no clear D gene. The CDR3 runs 15 residues. Trimming removed 1 base at V and 0 bases at J, with 6 bases between. CDR1 and CDR2 (germline): MNHNS, SASEGT. CDR3 nucleotides: TGTGCCAGCAGTGAAGGGAGATCAACTAATGAAAAACTGTTTTTT. Its translation: CASSEGRSTNEKLFF.

V gene TRBV7-9 combines with J gene TRBJ1-6; D is unclear. Germline assignment: CDR1 SEHNR and CDR2 FQNEAQ (reference sequence). Trimming pared 4 bases from V and 4 bases from J, leaving 11 bases between. CDR3 length: 15 residues. This chain's CDR3 is CASSSSGPYNSPLHF. In DNA, the CDR3 is TGTGCCAGCAGCTCGAGCGGACCTTATAATTCACCCCTCCACTTT. The full variable domain, rest sourced from reference TRBV7-9 and TRBJ1-6, is DTGVSQNPRHKITKRGQNVTFRCDPISEHNRLYWYRQTLGQGPEFLTYFQNEAQLEKSRLLSDRFSAERPKGSFSTLEIQRTEQGDSAMYLCASSSSGPYNSPLHFGNGTRLTVT.

CDR3 sequence reads: CAISELSEGDTQYF. The DNA for the CDR3 is TGTGCCATCAGTGAGCTTTCTGAGGGAGATACGCAGTATTTT. The rearrangement uses TRBV10-3 and TRBJ2-3; weak D call: TRBD2 (5 bases). In germline, CDR1 is ENHRY, CDR2 SYGVKD. V lost 2 bases and J 5 bases, leaving 11 bases between the germline ends. This CDR3 is built from 14 residues.

The V call is TRBV6-1, the J call TRBJ1-2; possibly TRBD1 for D (6 bases). The CDR3 contains 15 residues. V gave up 2 bases and J gave up 0 bases, with 10 bases separating them. The V gene's germline CDR1 is MNHNS and CDR2 SASEGT. The CDR3 protein is CASSETWTANYGYTF. The CDR3 DNA follows: TGTGCCAGCAGTGAAACTTGGACAGCTAACTATGGCTACACCTTC.

The chain has TRBV6-5 and TRBJ1-2; TRBD1 aligns across 8 bases. Trimming took 5 bases from V and 0 from J; bases not matched to a gene: 5. Germline loops: CDR1 MNHEY, CDR2 SVGAGI. The CDR3 is made up of 15 amino acids. CDR3 loop: CASSTGQGANYGYTF. CDR3 nucleotide sequence: TGTGCCAGCAGTACCGGACAGGGAGCTAACTATGGCTACACCTTC.

J is TRBJ2-2 and V is TRBV10-2; D ambiguous. CDR1 and CDR2 from the germline V gene are WSHSY and SAAADI. This CDR3 is built from 14 residues. With 7 bases removed from V and 7 bases from J, the gap between germline ends came to 16 bases. The CDR3 sequence is CASTEPVSIGELFF. CDR3 sequence (DNA): TGCGCCAGCACCGAACCGGTTAGCATCGGGGAGCTGTTTTTT.

The chain links TRBV24-1 to TRBJ1-2; perhaps TRBD1 as D (6 bases). This CDR3 comprises 16 residues. Looked up from germline, CDR1 is KGHDR and CDR2 is SFDVKD. V was pared by 3 bases and J by 2 bases, with 15 bases between. The CDR3 coding sequence is TGTGCCACCAGTGATCCAGGACAGAAACTAAACTATGGCTACACCTTC. This translates into CATSDPGQKLNYGYTF.

This clone has just one count. The chain is built from TRBV18 and TRBJ2-2; 10 nucleotides match TRBD2. There are 17 residues in the CDR3. Germline CDR1 reads KGHSH; CDR2 reads LQKENI. Trimming took 6 bases from V and 2 from J; bases not matched to a gene: 9. The CDR3 here is CASSPIGLAVNTGELFF. The CDR3 DNA is TGTGCCAGCTCCCCCATTGGACTAGCGGTTAACACCGGGGAGCTGTTTTTT.

The rearrangement links TRBV28 to TRBJ1-5; the D is unclear. The V gene lost 3 bases and the J gene lost 3 bases, with 9 bases spanning the gap. CDR1 MDHEN and CDR2 SYDVKM come from the germline V gene. This CDR3 is built from 14 residues. CDR3 loop: CASSLRRDNQPQHF. CDR3 sequence (DNA): TGTGCCAGCAGTTTGAGGAGGGACAATCAGCCCCAGCATTTT.

This clone was recorded a few times. J is TRBJ1-2 and V is TRBV19, with 7 bases lining up with TRBD1. This CDR3 has 17 residues. Germline-derived CDR1 and CDR2 are LNHDA and SQIVND (reference sequence). The junction had 12 bases not matched to a gene; V was cut back by 1 base and J by 4 bases. The CDR3: CASSIAPRAGGGYGYTF. CDR3 nucleotides: TGTGCCAGTAGTATAGCCCCCCGGGCAGGGGGTGGCTATGGCTACACCTTC. The entire variable domain, with the rest obtained from reference TRBV19 and TRBJ1-2, is as follows: DGGITQSPKYLFRKEGQNVTLSCEQNLNHDAMYWYRQDPGQGLRLIYYSQIVNDFQKGDIAEGYSVSREKKESFPLTVTSAQKNPTAFYLCASSIAPRAGGGYGYTFGSGTRLTVV.

The CDR3 DNA follows: TGTGCCAGTAGACCAGCGGGGGGGAGGAATGAGCAGTTCTTC. The encoded protein is CASRPAGGRNEQFF. V gene TRBV19 combines with J gene TRBJ2-1, with 10 bases identical to TRBD2. Germline V gives CDR1 LNHDA, CDR2 SQIVND (reference sequence). V lost 6 bases to trimming and J lost 7 bases; unmatched junction nucleotides: 6. The CDR3 has 14 amino acids.

The rearrangement joins TRBV28 to TRBJ1-5, with a tentative D call TRBD1 (6 bases). The CDR3 runs to 15 residues. Per germline, CDR1 MDHEN and CDR2 SYDVKM. Trimming stripped 6 bases from V and 6 bases from J, with 18 bases between. Here the CDR3 reads CASRAQGRAPQPQHF. The CDR3, as DNA: TGTGCCAGCAGGGCCCAGGGGCGCGCTCCTCAGCCCCAGCATTTT.

This rearrangement joins TRBV19 to TRBJ2-5; tentative D call: TRBD1 (5 bases). This CDR3 comprises 14 residues. V dropped 6 bases and J dropped 2 bases, with 13 bases sitting between them. Germline lookup yields CDR1 LNHDA and CDR2 SQIVND (reference sequence). The CDR3 DNA sequence: TGTGCCAGTAGATTAGGGGCAAAACAAGAGACCCAGTACTTC. This codes for CASRLGAKQETQYF.

The gene calls are TRBV18 and TRBJ1-1, with no clear D. V dropped 1 base and J dropped 1 base, with 10 bases sitting between them. The CDR3 runs 15 residues. The germline V gene encodes CDR1 KGHSH and CDR2 LQKENI. The CDR3 sequence is CASSPRRGSNTEAFF. The CDR3 region has the DNA TGTGCCAGCTCACCACGTAGAGGCTCGAACACTGAAGCTTTCTTT.

The V gene is TRBV15, the J gene TRBJ2-4, with D maybe TRBD2 (9 bases). Deletions cut 0 bases from V and 3 bases from J, with 30 bases between. The CDR3 runs to 22 residues. Germline V gives CDR1 LNHNV, CDR2 YYDKDF (reference sequence). The CDR3 bases are TGTGCCACCAGCAGAGAAACAGGGGGGTACTCAGGTAGCGGGGGCGTCAAAAACATTCAGTACTTC. Amino acids: CATSRETGGYSGSGGVKNIQYF.